Given below is one T cell receptor beta chain in context. Its antigen has not been determined. Base qualities are not provided; no much larger clone lies one nucleotide away. This sample was taken from a study of blood T cell repertoires in COVID-19 (dated by TCRdb to about 2020). General notes on the study: Samples covering the acute and convalescent phases of COVID-19 were provided by collaborators in the United States, Italy and Spain. The material from the prospective study consisted of cDNA or gDNA derived from T cells, B-cell-depleted T cells, or PBMCs. Deeply sampled blood TCRbeta repertoires from subjects exposed to, actively infected with, or recovered from COVID-19 were included in the dataset. The repertoires were made available in a free public database intended to serve as a resource for research on the immune response to SARS-CoV-2. The samples were drawn from the first 160 participants of the ongoing ImmuneRACE study and from some 1,300 subjects provided by 6 global collaborators. The sample metadata nearly always contained a de-identified subject ID, COVID-19 status, age in years and sex. Where HLA class I and class II types were available, the types were taken from metadata supplied by the sample provider, not from assay-based typing. On the study overall, not on this receptor specifically: The quantity of clinical and demographic metadata differed by source and by participant and was supplied without curation.

Each collaborating institution followed its own protocols to collect whole blood in K2EDTA tubes. For TCRbeta analysis, collaborators shipped samples in one of three forms: frozen whole blood, isolated PBMCs, or DNA extracted from either of those sample types. The immunoSEQ Assay, a bias-controlled multiplex PCR, was used to amplify TCRbeta CDR3 regions from genomic DNA. The study's own analysis went as follows. Nucleated cell counts per sample were estimated from amplification of reference gene primers within the assay. To quantify the absolute abundance of each unique TCRbeta CDR3 rearrangement, sequence reads were collapsed and filtered. For each sample, productive Simpson clonality was calculated as the square root of Simpson's diversity index over productive rearrangements. TCRdb holds this immuneACCESS table with in-frame rearrangements only. Some clones are missing; in checked studies, unresolved V genes explain under half, and the rest has no known cause. D and trimming come from the DNA, and the V and J calls and clone size come from that table. The sample table shows 350,000 to 450,000 clones, and approximately 86% are seen once. About 3% of the sample goes to the ten largest clones.

The junction shows trimming of 8 bases on V and 6 bases on J, plus 7 bases between the germline ends. From cysteine to phenylalanine, the CDR3 is 10 amino acids long. Only the CDR3 DNA stays, 30 bases, in frame from base 1. Looking up the germline V gene yields CDR1 MDHEN and CDR2 SYDVKM. This receptor was identified in a human donor in a cohort sampled during active COVID-19. Sequenced sample: peripheral blood. This chain joins TRBV28 to TRBJ1-2, with the identity of the D gene unclear. The CDR3 reads as follows: CASGQDGYTF. The nucleotide sequence reads TGTGCCAGCGGTCAGGATGGCTACACCTTC.